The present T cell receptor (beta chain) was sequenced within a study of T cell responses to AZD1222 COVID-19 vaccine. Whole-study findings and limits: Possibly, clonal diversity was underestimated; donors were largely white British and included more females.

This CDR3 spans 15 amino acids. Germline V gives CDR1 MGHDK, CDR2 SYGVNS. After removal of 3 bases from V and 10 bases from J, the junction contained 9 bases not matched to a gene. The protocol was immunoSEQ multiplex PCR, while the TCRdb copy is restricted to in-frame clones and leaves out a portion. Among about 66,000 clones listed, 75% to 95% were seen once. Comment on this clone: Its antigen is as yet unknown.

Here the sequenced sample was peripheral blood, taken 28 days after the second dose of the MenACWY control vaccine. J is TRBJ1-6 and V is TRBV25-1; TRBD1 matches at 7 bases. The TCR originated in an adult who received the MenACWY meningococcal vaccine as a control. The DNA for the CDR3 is TGTGCCAGCAGTGACCTTGACAGGGAGAAGTCACCCCTCCACTTT. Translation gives CASSDLDREKSPLHF.